The rows below give T cell receptor beta chains drawn from one sample of a study of breast tumors, draining lymph nodes, adjacent tissues. TCRdb redid the calling of the multiplex PCR reads with MiXCR, one entry per CDR3 protein. The data show a few hundred thousand distinct CDR3 sequences, with around 35% seen just once and 3% to 4% held by the top ten. Specimen: axillary lymph node tissue. These receptors were collected from a female donor with breast cancer. Some clones in this sample may be carry-over from other donors' samples. The conserved cysteine and the conserved F or W are not part of the CDR3 here.

TRBV6-1,ASTELRDTGELF
TRBV6-6,ASTLSGLAVYNEQF
TRBV2,ASSETGLELF
TRBV4-1,ASSQVQAAGELF
TRBV4-2,ASSQDPGAQYEQY
TRBV2,ASSEALSSYNEQF
TRBV24-1,ATSSGAGDTQY
TRBV6-1,ASSSLPGSGANVLT
TRBV11-1,ASRNTRAGARGANVLT
TRBV20-1,SARHQETQS
TRBV19,ASSMQGTGTGELF
TRBV20-1,SARPPYQLAGQDTQY
TRBV7-3,ASSLSPRAGADLTNEKLF
TRBV6-1,ASGKSGVTQY
TRBV4-1,ASSQGGTPSTDTQY
TRBV7-3,ASSPPGRGTGELF
TRBV2,ASSRTGVGTEAF
TRBV3-1,ASSRRTESYEQY
TRBV11-3,ASSLVLDEQF
TRBV7-2,ASSLGGGSPLH
TRBV7-3,ASSLGGVETQY
TRBV7-6,ASSLITGGADGELF